The 10 T cell receptor beta chains given below trace back to one sample, sequenced in a study of cytomegalovirus exposure and HLA in healthy donors. 13 Jbeta primers and 60 Vbeta primers were used for the PCR. Measured with immunoSEQ multiplex PCR; TCRdb has only the in-frame clones, and not every one. The top ten hold approximately 2% of the sample, which has some 210,000 clones, 60% to 80% seen once. The sample taken for sequencing was PBMCs. The receptors originated from a woman in her twenties or thirties in good health and CMV-seropositive.

This chain joins TRBV4-3 and TRBJ2-7; TRBD1 agrees at 8 bases. V was pared by 0 bases and J by 6 bases, with 10 bases of the junction left unmatched. The CDR3 has 16 amino acids. The V gene's germline CDR1 is LGHNA and CDR2 YSLEER. The CDR3 sequence: CASSQDPNRGVGEQYF. CDR3 coding DNA: TGCGCCAGCAGCCAAGATCCCAACAGGGGGGTAGGCGAGCAGTACTTC.

The J gene is TRBJ1-4, the V gene TRBV10-3, with 9 bases lining up with TRBD1. The trim removed 3 bases at V and 6 bases at J, leaving 8 bases unmatched. This CDR3 region has 16 residues. Germline lookup yields CDR1 ENHRY and CDR2 SYGVKD. CDR3 protein: CAISDGPRTGDEKLFF. CDR3 sequence (DNA): TGTGCCATCAGTGATGGCCCCCGGACAGGGGATGAAAAACTGTTTTTT.

The chain carries TRBV28 and TRBJ2-4, with TRBD1 matching over 10 bases. The CDR3 has 14 residues. Germline CDR1 MDHEN, CDR2 SYDVKM. With V trimmed by 4 bases and J by 6 bases, 3 bases remained unmatched. The CDR3 here is CASSSGQGINIQYF. The CDR3, as DNA: TGTGCCAGCAGTTCGGGACAGGGGATAAACATTCAGTACTTC.

The J gene is TRBJ2-1, the V gene TRBV7-3; 7 positions agree with TRBD1. Losses at the gene ends were 5 bases for V and 0 bases for J; bases not matched to a gene: 7. The CDR3 totals 16 residues. The germline V gene has CDR1 SGHTA and CDR2 FQGTGA. As DNA, the CDR3 is TGTGCCAGCAGCACACACGGGACAGTCTCCTACAATGAGCAGTTCTTC. This codes for CASSTHGTVSYNEQFF.

V usage is TRBV27 and J usage is TRBJ2-5; 8 bases are a match to TRBD2. Trimming cost V 2 bases and J 3 bases; bases outside gene matches: 2. Looked up from germline, CDR1 is MNHEY and CDR2 is SMNVEV (reference sequence). This CDR3 has 14 residues. CDR3 nucleotide sequence: TGTGCCAGCAGTTTAAGAGCGGGAGAAGAGACCCAGTACTTC. Translation gives CASSLRAGEETQYF.

The chain is built from TRBV4-3 and TRBJ1-4; D remains unclear. The V end lost 3 bases, the J end lost 8 bases, and 13 bases lay between the germline ends. The CDR3 is 14 amino acids. Germline V CDR1 and CDR2: LGHNA, YSLEER. The chain's CDR3 is CASSHHGIVEKLFF. The CDR3 bases are TGCGCCAGCAGCCATCACGGTATAGTCGAAAAACTGTTTTTT.

In this sample, this clone turned up a few times. J is TRBJ2-7 and V is TRBV11-3; tentative D call: TRBD2 (5 bases). V lost 5 bases to trimming and J lost 3 bases, with 8 bases between them. Germline V gives CDR1 SGHNT, CDR2 YENEEA. The CDR3 sequence is 12 residues long. The CDR3 nucleotides read TGTGCCAGCAGCGCCGGGAACTACGAGCAGTACTTC. This sequence encodes CASSAGNYEQYF. Looking up the rest from reference TRBV11-3 and TRBJ2-7 gives the full variable domain: EAGVVQSPRYKIIEKKQPVAFWCNPISGHNTLYWYLQNLGQGPELLIRYENEEAVDDSQLPKDRFSAERLKGVDSTLKIQPAELGDSAVYLCASSAGNYEQYFGPGTRLTVT.

This clone was picked up one time. This rearrangement joins TRBV5-4 to TRBJ2-2; D possibly corresponds to TRBD1 (6 bases). Trimming took off 3 bases at V and 1 base at J, with 10 bases between the two ends. CDR1 is SGHNT, CDR2 YYREEE, per germline (reference sequence). There are 15 residues in the CDR3. CDR3 protein: CASSSARGNTGELFF. Written as DNA, the CDR3 is TGTGCCAGCAGCTCCGCCAGGGGGAACACCGGGGAGCTGTTTTTT.

V gene TRBV7-2 combines with J gene TRBJ2-3, with 9 bases lining up with TRBD2. The CDR3 is made up of 15 amino acids. Germline CDR1 reads SGHTA; CDR2 reads FQGNSA. The V gene end was trimmed by 4 bases and the J gene end by 2 bases; junction bases not matched to a gene: 4. The CDR3 reads CASSSRLADTDTQYF. The DNA for the CDR3 is TGTGCCAGCAGCTCTCGACTAGCGGACACAGATACGCAGTATTTT.

The CDR3 DNA reads TGTGCCAGCGCCAGGGGAAATAGCAATCAGCCCCAGCATTTT. This sequence encodes CASARGNSNQPQHF. The chain joins TRBV6-5 to TRBJ1-5; TRBD1 might be the D (6 bases). V was pared by 8 bases and J by 0 bases, with 11 bases between. The germline CDR1 and CDR2 sequences are MNHEY and SVGAGI. This CDR3 comprises 14 residues.